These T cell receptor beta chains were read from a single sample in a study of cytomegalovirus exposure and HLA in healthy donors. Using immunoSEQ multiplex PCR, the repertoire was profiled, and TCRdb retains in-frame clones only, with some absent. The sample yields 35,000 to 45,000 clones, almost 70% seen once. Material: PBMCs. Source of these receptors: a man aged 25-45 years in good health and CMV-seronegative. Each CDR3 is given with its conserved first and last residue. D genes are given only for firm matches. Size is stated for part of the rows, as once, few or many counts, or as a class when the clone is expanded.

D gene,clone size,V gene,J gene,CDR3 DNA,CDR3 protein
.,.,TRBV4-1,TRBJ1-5,TGCGCCAGCAGCCGAACTAACGCCGGGTTGGGGCCCCAGCATTTT,CASSRTNAGLGPQHF
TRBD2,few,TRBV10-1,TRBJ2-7,TGCGCCAGCAGCGAGAGCGGGAGCTCCTACGAGCAGTACTTC,CASSESGSSYEQYF
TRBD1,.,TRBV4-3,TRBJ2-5,TGCGCCAGCAGCCAATGGGGACAGGAGACCCAGTACTTC,CASSQWGQETQYF
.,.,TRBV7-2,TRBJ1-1,TGTGCCAGCAGCTTAGAGATTCAGTACACTGAAGCTTTCTTT,CASSLEIQYTEAFF
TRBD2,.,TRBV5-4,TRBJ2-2,TGTGCCAGCAGCCCCGGCGCTAGCGGGGTGTCCTCGAACACCGGGGAGCTGTTTTTT,CASSPGASGVSSNTGELFF
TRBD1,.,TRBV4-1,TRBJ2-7,TGCGCCAGCAGCCACCGGTCAGGACAGGCCACCTACGAGCAGTACTTC,CASSHRSGQATYEQYF
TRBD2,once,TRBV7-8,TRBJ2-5,TGTGCCAGCAGCCCCCGAGGTAGCGGGGGAGAGACCCAGTACTTC,CASSPRGSGGETQYF
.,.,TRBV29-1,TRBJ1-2,TGCAGCGTTGGGGGTCAGGGCCACTATGGCTACACCTTC,CSVGGQGHYGYTF
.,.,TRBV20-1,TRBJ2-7,TGCAGTGCTAGAGATTCGCGCGAGCAGTACTTC,CSARDSREQYF
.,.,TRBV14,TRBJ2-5,TGTGCCAGCAGCCAAGGCAGTTTATGGACTACTGAGGGCCAGTACTTC,CASSQGSLWTTEGQYF
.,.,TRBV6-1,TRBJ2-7,TGTGCCAGCAGCAAACCGAATAGCTACGAGCAGTACTTC,CASSKPNSYEQYF
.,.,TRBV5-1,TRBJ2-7,TGCGCCAGCAGCTCGACAGGCGGGCACTACGAGCAGTACTTC,CASSSTGGHYEQYF
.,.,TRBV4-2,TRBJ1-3,TGTGCCAGCCACTCTGGAAACACCATATATTTT,CASHSGNTIYF
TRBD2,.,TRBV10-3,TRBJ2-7,TGTGCCATCAGTGCCCAGCCGGGACTAGAAGAGCAGTACTTC,CAISAQPGLEEQYF
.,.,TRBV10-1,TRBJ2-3,TGCGCCAGCAGTGTCCGGGCGGGCTCAGATACGCAGTATTTT,CASSVRAGSDTQYF
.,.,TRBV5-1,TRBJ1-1,TGCGCCAGCAGCTTGATATCGGGTGCGAACACTGAAGCTTTCTTT,CASSLISGANTEAFF
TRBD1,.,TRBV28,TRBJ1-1,TGTGCCAGCAGCCGGACAGGTTCTTTCTTT,CASSRTGSFF
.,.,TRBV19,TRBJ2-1,TGTGCCAGTAGTTTAGCGTCCAATGAGCAGTTCTTC,CASSLASNEQFF
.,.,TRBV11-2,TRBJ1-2,TGTGCCAGCAGCTTTACCGGGTATGGCTACACCTTC,CASSFTGYGYTF
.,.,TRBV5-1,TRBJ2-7,TGCGCCAGCAGCCTACCAGGGCAGGCCGACGAGCAGTACTTC,CASSLPGQADEQYF
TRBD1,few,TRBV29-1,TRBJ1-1,TGCAGCGTTCGGACAGGGCGTATGAACACTGAAGCTTTCTTT,CSVRTGRMNTEAFF
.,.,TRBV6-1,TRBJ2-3,TGTGCCAGCAGTGACAGGGATTTCACAGATACGCAGTATTTT,CASSDRDFTDTQYF
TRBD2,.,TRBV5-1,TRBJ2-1,TGCGCCAGCAGCTTTAGCGGGGGGGATGATGAGCAGTTCTTC,CASSFSGGDDEQFF